Below are 14 T cell receptor beta chains sequenced from a single sample in a study of cytomegalovirus exposure and HLA in healthy donors. Use of 60 Vbeta and 13 Jbeta primers characterized the PCR. Produced via immunoSEQ multiplex PCR; TCRdb's table is partial and in-frame only. The profile covers 100,000 to 130,000 clones, with roughly 82% appearing a single time and roughly 2.6% taken by the ten largest. The sample taken for sequencing was PBMCs. All receptors derive from a man aged 30-40 years in good health and CMV-seropositive.

J is TRBJ2-5 and V is TRBV25-1, with D uncertain. CDR3 length: 13 residues. Trimming shortened V by 0 bases and J by 4 bases, and 6 bases separated the two germline ends. Germline assignment: CDR1 MGHDK and CDR2 SYGVNS. The CDR3: CASSEYPGETQYF. In DNA form, the CDR3 reads TGTGCCAGCAGTGAATACCCAGGAGAGACCCAGTACTTC.

CDR3 sequence reads: CASSQGAGGYNEQFF. The CDR3 nucleotides are TGCGCCAGCAGCCAAGGAGCGGGGGGTTACAATGAGCAGTTCTTC. V and J are TRBV4-1 and TRBJ2-1, with 9 bases fitting TRBD2. Germline CDR1 reads MGHRA; CDR2 reads YSYEKL. V shed 1 base and J 4 bases; nucleotides not matched to a gene: 2. There are 15 residues in the CDR3.

V and J are TRBV4-1 and TRBJ1-1, with a tentative D call TRBD1 (6 bases). The CDR3 consists of 15 residues. The germline V and J ends were trimmed by 3 bases and 1 base, with 12 bases remaining between them. From germline, CDR1 is MGHRA and CDR2 YSYEKL. This CDR3 is CASSHPQGQNTEAFF. The CDR3 nucleotides read TGCGCCAGCAGCCACCCCCAGGGGCAGAACACTGAAGCTTTCTTT.

The chain links TRBV29-1 to TRBJ2-2, with 9 positions matching TRBD1. V lost 4 bases, J lost 3 bases, and 6 bases stayed unmatched. This CDR3 comprises 15 residues. Germline V lookup: CDR1 SQVTM, CDR2 ANQGSEA. The CDR3, as DNA: TGCAGCGTTGGCGGGACAGGGAAGGACACCGGGGAGCTGTTTTTT. Encoded protein: CSVGGTGKDTGELFF.

A remark on this clone: One end of the junction is discordant with germline, which a read error may explain. The CDR3 sequence: CSVVDREAGANGLTF. The CDR3 DNA is TGCAGCGTTGTTGACAGGGAGGCTGGGGCCAACGGCCTGACTTTC. The V and J genes are TRBV29-1 and TRBJ2-6, with D possibly matching TRBD1 (7 bases). Germline-derived CDR1 and CDR2 are SQVTM and ANQGSEA. There are 15 residues in the CDR3.

The chain links TRBV6-5 to TRBJ2-7, with unresolved D. V was trimmed by 6 bases and J by 6 bases, leaving 15 bases between them. The CDR3 extends over 13 amino acids. From germline, CDR1 is MNHEY and CDR2 SVGAGI. CDR3 in DNA: TGTGCCAGCAGCCCTCGTAACAGTCCCGAGCAGTACTTC. As protein: CASSPRNSPEQYF.

The chain combines TRBV5-1 with TRBJ2-5; possible D gene TRBD1, 6 bases. Germline CDR1 and CDR2: SGHRS and YFSETQ. The CDR3 spans 14 residues. Between the trimmed V and J ends, which lost 4 bases and 4 bases, there was a span of 14 bases. The CDR3 coding sequence is TGCGCCAGCAGCCCACAGGGCGGAGGAGAGACCCAGTACTTC. Its protein is CASSPQGGGETQYF.

Only a few counts were recorded for this clone. The rearrangement links TRBV7-8 to TRBJ1-3; D call uncertain. V lost 2 bases and J 0 bases, leaving 8 bases between the germline ends. The germline V gene encodes CDR1 SGHVS and CDR2 FQNEAQ. The CDR3 sequence is 15 residues long. The CDR3 here is CASSLHGSSGNTIYF. In DNA form, the CDR3 reads TGTGCCAGCAGCTTACATGGCTCCTCTGGAAACACCATATATTTT.

This clone was detected only a few times. The chain joins TRBV2 to TRBJ1-3, with TRBD1 identical over 7 bases. V lost 7 bases, J lost 2 bases, and 5 bases stayed unmatched. Germline loops: CDR1 SNHLY, CDR2 FYNNEI. The CDR3 is 14 amino acids. CDR3 in amino acids: CASIRQGTGNTIYF. CDR3 sequence (DNA): TGTGCCAGCATTAGACAGGGAACTGGAAACACCATATATTTT.

This clone was detected only a few times. The chain recombines TRBV6-1 with TRBJ1-3; 7 bases line up with TRBD1. The germline gives CDR1 MNHNS, CDR2 SASEGT. The CDR3 contains 14 residues. With V trimmed by 6 bases and J by 1 base, 3 bases remained unmatched. The CDR3 DNA follows: TGTGCCAGCAGCCCGACAGGGTCTGGAAACACCATATATTTT. Translated: CASSPTGSGNTIYF.

The chain joins TRBV5-8 to TRBJ2-1, with D maybe TRBD2 (6 bases). CDR1 is SGHTS, CDR2 YDEGEE, per germline. The CDR3 length is 15 residues. With 4 bases removed from V and 1 base from J, the gap between germline ends came to 12 bases. The CDR3 loop reads CASSRGGYSYNEQFF. CDR3 nucleotides: TGTGCCAGCAGCCGAGGAGGGTATTCCTACAATGAGCAGTTCTTC. The full variable domain, completed using reference TRBV5-8 and TRBJ2-1, is EAGVTQSPTHLIKTRGQQATLRCSPISGHTSVYWYQQALGLGLQFLLWYDEGEERNRGNFPPRFSGRQFPNYSSELNVNALELEDSALYLCASSRGGYSYNEQFFGPGTRLTVL.

Worth noting for this clone: One end of the junction fails to match germline, which may point to a read error. This chain links TRBV5-5 with TRBJ1-1; 9 bases are shared with TRBD1. Germline V gives CDR1 SGHKS, CDR2 YYEKEE (reference sequence). CDR3 length equals 16 residues. CDR3 DNA sequence: TGTGCCAGCAGCCCGGGACAGGGTGCGGGGAACCCTGAAGCTTTCTTT. Its translation: CASSPGQGAGNPEAFF.

This clone was detected only a few times. The chain has TRBV6-1 and TRBJ1-2; D not certain. CDR1 is MNHNS and CDR2 is SASEGT in the germline V gene. The CDR3 contains 13 residues. V gave up 6 bases and J gave up 7 bases, with 15 bases separating them. The CDR3 protein is CASREGQTFGYTF. The CDR3 region has the DNA TGTGCCAGCAGGGAGGGCCAAACCTTTGGCTACACCTTC.

The genes are TRBV9 and TRBJ1-1; D gene ambiguous. Germline V gene lookup returns CDR1 SGDLS and CDR2 YYNGEE. Trimming removed 3 bases from V and 3 bases from J, with 9 bases in between. The CDR3 has 13 residues. The CDR3 sequence is CASSAHVDTEAFF. CDR3 in DNA: TGTGCCAGCAGCGCACACGTGGACACTGAAGCTTTCTTT.